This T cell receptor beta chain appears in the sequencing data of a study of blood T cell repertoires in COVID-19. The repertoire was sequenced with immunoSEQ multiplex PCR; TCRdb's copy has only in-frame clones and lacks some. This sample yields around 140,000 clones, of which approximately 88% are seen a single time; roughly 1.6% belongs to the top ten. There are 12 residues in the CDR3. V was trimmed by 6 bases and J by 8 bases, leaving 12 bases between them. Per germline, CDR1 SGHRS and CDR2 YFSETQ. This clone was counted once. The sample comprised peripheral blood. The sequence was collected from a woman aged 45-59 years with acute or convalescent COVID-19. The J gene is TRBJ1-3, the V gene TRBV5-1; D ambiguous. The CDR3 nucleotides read TGCGCCAGCAACCTTGAGGGTGACACCATATATTTT. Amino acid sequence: CASNLEGDTIYF.